Listed below are T cell receptor beta chains from one sample, sequenced in a study of T cell repertoires in cytomegalovirus infection. In TCRdb, the reads were re-called with MiXCR into one record per CDR3 protein. The sample includes about 360,000 distinct CDR3 sequences, less than 20% seen only once; the top ten take 7.5% to 9%. The sequenced material came from PBMCs. The receptors here all came from a human donor in good health (CMV status not recorded). Some clones in this sample may be carry-over from other donors' samples. Each CDR3 is given with its conserved first and last residue. The order of the fields is J gene, clone size, D gene, V gene, CDR3 protein, CDR3 DNA. The D gene is left open where the match is weak. Clone size appears in some rows only: once, few, many, or a class for an expanded clone.

TRBJ1-2	NA	NA	TRBV18	CASSPVDHYGYTF	TGTGCCAGCTCACCAGTCGACCACTATGGCTACACCTTC
TRBJ2-7	many	NA	TRBV7-6	CASSLVPGTPAGEQYF	TGTGCCAGCAGCTTAGTCCCAGGGACCCCAGCCGGGGAGCAGTACTTC
TRBJ1-2	NA	NA	TRBV7-9	CASTGEGVLHSYGYTF	TGTGCCAGCACGGGGGAGGGAGTCCTGCATAGCTATGGCTACACCTTC
TRBJ2-2	NA	NA	TRBV5-1	CASSLGPGSTGELFF	TGCGCCAGCAGCTTGGGGCCAGGGAGCACCGGGGAGCTGTTTTTT
TRBJ1-4	few	NA	TRBV12-3/TRBV12-4	CASRQIHATNEKLFF	TGTGCCAGCAGACAGATACATGCAACTAATGAAAAACTGTTTTTT
TRBJ1-2	NA	NA	TRBV20-1	CSASRPGLNGYTF	TGCAGTGCTTCGCGCCCAGGGCTTAATGGCTACACCTTC
TRBJ1-3	many	NA	TRBV19	CASSILRTDSGNTIYF	TGTGCCAGTAGTATACTACGGACAGACTCTGGAAACACCATATATTTT
TRBJ2-5	NA	NA	TRBV18	CASSPQVVQTGSETQYF	TGTGCCAGCTCACCACAAGTAGTGCAAACGGGGTCGGAGACCCAGTACTTC
TRBJ2-7	few	NA	TRBV20-1	CSAGELLDEQYF	TGCAGTGCTGGCGAACTCTTAGACGAGCAGTACTTC
TRBJ2-5	NA	TRBD2	TRBV7-2	CASSLFLAGAVDETQYF	TGTGCCAGCAGCTTATTTCTAGCGGGGGCTGTGGATGAGACCCAGTACTTC
TRBJ2-7	many	NA	TRBV28	CASRVGFKGTYEQYF	TGTGCCAGCAGGGTTGGGTTTAAGGGGACCTACGAGCAGTACTTC
TRBJ2-5	NA	NA	TRBV7-2	CASSLIGPFLETQYF	TGTGCCAGCAGCTTAATCGGTCCCTTCCTAGAGACCCAGTACTTC
TRBJ2-5	NA	NA	TRBV7-2	CASSRQGADMETQYF	TGTGCCAGCAGTAGGCAGGGAGCGGACATGGAGACCCAGTACTTC
TRBJ2-5	few	TRBD2	TRBV20-1	CSARDRGGGDPQYF	TGCAGTGCTAGAGATCGGGGCGGGGGGGATCCCCAGTACTTC
TRBJ1-1	many	NA	TRBV7-8	CASSWGGARAEAFF	TGTGCCAGCAGCTGGGGGGGGGCCCGCGCTGAAGCTTTCTTT
TRBJ2-1	NA	TRBD2	TRBV9	CASSPGGPPYNEQFF	TGTGCCAGCAGCCCGGGGGGACCACCATACAATGAGCAGTTCTTC
TRBJ2-1	many	TRBD2	TRBV7-2	CASSLSGGLSSYNEQFF	TGTGCCAGCAGCTTAAGCGGGGGCCTGAGCTCCTACAATGAGCAGTTCTTC
TRBJ1-2	many	NA	TRBV25-1	CASSEGAKNYGYTF	TGTGCCAGCAGTGAAGGAGCTAAGAACTATGGCTACACCTTC
TRBJ1-6	many	NA	TRBV7-2	CASSTGDRGAPLHF	TGTGCCAGCAGCACCGGTGATAGGGGAGCACCCCTCCACTTT
TRBJ1-4	many	NA	TRBV27	CASSLSLGIANEKLFF	TGTGCCAGCAGTTTATCTCTCGGGATAGCTAATGAAAAACTGTTTTTT
TRBJ1-5	NA	TRBD1	TRBV2	CASSGDRGNQPQHF	TGTGCCAGCAGTGGGGACAGGGGCAATCAGCCCCAGCATTTT
TRBJ2-5	many	TRBD1	TRBV12-3/TRBV12-4	CASSTGTGSETQYF	TGTGCCAGCAGTACCGGGACAGGGTCGGAGACCCAGTACTTC
TRBJ2-6	many	NA	TRBV10-2	CASRDRFMGANVLTF	TGCGCCAGCAGAGACAGGTTTATGGGGGCCAACGTCCTGACTTTC
TRBJ2-5	NA	NA	TRBV7-9	CASSLLGRTGPLPQETQYF	TGTGCCAGCAGCCTTTTGGGGCGAACGGGACCCCTACCACAAGAGACCCAGTACTTC
TRBJ1-5	many	NA	TRBV12-3/TRBV12-4	CASSQGGYSNQPQHF	TGTGCCAGCAGCCAAGGAGGTTATAGCAATCAGCCCCAGCATTTT
TRBJ2-7	few	NA	TRBV11-2	CASTKYSEQYF	TGTGCCAGCACCAAGTATTCGGAGCAGTACTTC
TRBJ2-7	many	NA	TRBV12-3/TRBV12-4	CASSLYVGPYEQYF	TGTGCCAGCAGTTTATACGTAGGGCCCTACGAGCAGTACTTC
TRBJ2-3	many	TRBD2	TRBV7-2	CASSLGAPGGGTDTQYF	TGTGCCAGCAGCTTAGGGGCTCCGGGAGGAGGCACAGATACGCAGTATTTT
TRBJ2-3	few	TRBD2	TRBV2	CASSGLAGGPIQYF	TGTGCCAGCAGCGGACTAGCGGGGGGCCCTATCCAGTATTTT
TRBJ2-3	many	NA	TRBV7-6	CASSLKLADTQYF	TGTGCCAGCAGCTTAAAACTAGCAGATACGCAGTATTTT
TRBJ2-5	NA	TRBD2	TRBV20-1	CSANTGEAGDEETQYF	TGCAGTGCTAACACTGGGGAGGCGGGAGACGAAGAGACCCAGTACTTC
TRBJ2-5	many	NA	TRBV5-6	CASHKGETQYF	TGTGCCAGTCACAAAGGGGAGACCCAGTACTTC
TRBJ1-5	few	NA	TRBV2	CASSSGGHQPQHF	TGTGCCAGCAGCAGTGGGGGGCATCAGCCCCAGCATTTT
TRBJ2-7	NA	NA	TRBV10-3	CAISESPGTTPYEQYF	TGTGCCATCAGTGAGTCCCCGGGAACCACCCCCTACGAGCAGTACTTC
TRBJ2-7	many	NA	TRBV6-5	CASSYSSVYEQYF	TGTGCCAGCAGTTACTCGAGTGTTTACGAGCAGTACTTC
TRBJ1-5	few	NA	TRBV6-6	CASSRNDQPQHF	TGTGCCAGCAGCCGCAACGATCAGCCCCAGCATTTT
TRBJ1-1	few	TRBD1	TRBV29-1	CSVGGGGWTEAFF	TGCAGCGTTGGAGGGGGCGGTTGGACTGAAGCTTTCTTT
TRBJ2-4	many	NA	TRBV12-3/TRBV12-4	CASSLMGVLAKNIQYF	TGTGCCAGCAGTTTAATGGGGGTCCTAGCCAAAAACATTCAGTACTTC
TRBJ2-3	NA	NA	TRBV4-1	CASSQFGQYTDTQYF	TGCGCCAGCAGCCAATTCGGCCAATACACAGATACGCAGTATTTT
TRBJ1-4	few	NA	TRBV7-9	CASSTLAKGAREKLFF	TGTGCCAGCAGCACCCTGGCGAAGGGAGCTAGGGAAAAACTGTTTTTT
TRBJ2-1	NA	TRBD1	TRBV12-3/TRBV12-4	CASSRPAWTGMNEQFF	TGTGCCAGCAGCCGCCCCGCGTGGACAGGGATGAATGAGCAGTTCTTC
TRBJ2-5	many	NA	TRBV7-6	CASSPLVAVQETQYF	TGTGCCAGCAGCCCACTGGTAGCGGTTCAAGAGACCCAGTACTTC
TRBJ1-2	few	TRBD1	TRBV30	CAWSQQGDYGYTF	TGTGCCTGGAGCCAACAGGGGGACTATGGCTACACCTTC
TRBJ2-7	NA	NA	TRBV3-1	CASSPRPTGEQYF	TGTGCCAGCAGCCCTCGGCCCACGGGGGAGCAGTACTTC
TRBJ2-1	many	NA	TRBV7-2	CASSLAVRRDEQFF	TGTGCCAGCAGCTTAGCGGTCCGGCGGGACGAGCAGTTCTTC
TRBJ2-1	NA	TRBD2	TRBV28	CASSLWGGYNEQFF	TGTGCCAGCAGTTTATGGGGAGGGTACAATGAGCAGTTCTTC
TRBJ2-1	many	TRBD2	TRBV6-1	CASSAIAGSYNEQFF	TGTGCCAGCAGTGCTATAGCGGGATCGTACAATGAGCAGTTCTTC
TRBJ2-2	few	NA	TRBV4-1	CASSQDLAVNTGELFF	TGCGCCAGCAGCCAAGACCTTGCGGTGAACACCGGGGAGCTGTTTTTT
TRBJ2-1	NA	NA	TRBV7-8	CASSPTGNEQFF	TGTGCCAGCAGCCCCACTGGAAATGAGCAGTTCTTC
TRBJ1-6	few	NA	TRBV4-1	CASSQVGALDEAPLHF	TGCGCCAGCAGCCAAGTCGGAGCCCTGGATGAGGCACCCCTCCACTTT
TRBJ2-7	NA	TRBD2	TRBV29-1	CSVRGTSGRSYEQYF	TGCAGCGTCCGAGGGACTAGCGGACGCTCCTACGAGCAGTACTTC
TRBJ1-6	many	TRBD1	TRBV7-8	CASSLLDRGHSPLHF	TGTGCCAGCAGCTTATTGGACAGGGGGCATTCACCCCTCCACTTT
TRBJ1-2	few	NA	TRBV2	CASSEEAQAYGYTF	TGTGCCAGCAGTGAAGAGGCACAGGCCTATGGCTACACCTTC
TRBJ1-1	many	NA	TRBV10-3	CAISESAGLNTEAFF	TGTGCCATCAGTGAGTCGGCAGGACTGAACACTGAAGCTTTCTTT
TRBJ2-5	NA	TRBD1	TRBV6-5	CASSYQGTAGTQYF	TGTGCCAGCAGTTACCAGGGGACAGCCGGGACCCAGTACTTC